This is a list of T cell receptor beta chains from one sample in a study of T-cell reconstitution after alpha-beta-depleted transplantation in children. TCRdb reanalysed the PCR reads using MiXCR and keeps one entry per CDR3 protein. The sample contains around 250,000 distinct CDR3 sequences, under 9.5% of which appear only once. The specimen was PBMCs, mostly from graft donor cells, collected 180 days after TCRalphabeta/CD19-depleted stem cell transplant. Every receptor here comes from a male patient between 10 and 17 years old who had a stem cell transplant for acute lymphoblastic leukemia, so the T cells may come from the graft donor. CDR3s include the opening cysteine and the closing phenylalanine or tryptophan. Fields, in order: clone size, D gene, V gene, J gene, CDR3 DNA, CDR3 protein. D genes are given only for firm matches. For some rows the clone size is stated as once, few or many, or as a class when expanded; others skip it.

few	.	TRBV6-6	TRBJ1-2	TGTGCCAGCAGTCTCGGGCGTTTAGGTGGCTACACCTTC	CASSLGRLGGYTF
many	.	TRBV20-1	TRBJ2-1	TGCAGTGCCCCCCGGGTCTACAATGAGCAGTTCTTC	CSAPRVYNEQFF
many	.	TRBV7-2	TRBJ1-2	TGTGCCAGCAGCTTAGCGGCCGGGAGAACTAACTATGGCTACACCTTC	CASSLAAGRTNYGYTF
.	.	TRBV7-7	TRBJ1-5	TGTGCTAGCAGCTTAGCGGAGGGGAGGCCCCAGCATTTT	CASSLAEGRPQHF
many	TRBD2	TRBV28	TRBJ2-5	TGTGCCAGCACCCGCGGGGGACAAGAGACCCAGTACTTC	CASTRGGQETQYF
many	.	TRBV29-1	TRBJ1-2	TGCAGCGTTGAAGATCTTGAAGGGTGGTATGGCTACACCTTC	CSVEDLEGWYGYTF
.	.	TRBV9	TRBJ1-4	TGTGCCAGCAGCGTTGAGAGGTGGGATGAAAAACTGTTTTTT	CASSVERWDEKLFF
many	TRBD2	TRBV20-1	TRBJ2-1	TGCAGTGCTAGAGGTGTAGCGGGGGGTTACAATGAGCAGTTCTTC	CSARGVAGGYNEQFF
many	TRBD1	TRBV7-9	TRBJ1-1	TGTGCCAGCAGCGGGGACAGGAACCTCTTGAACACTGAAGCTTTCTTT	CASSGDRNLLNTEAFF
few	TRBD2	TRBV19	TRBJ2-1	TGTGCCAGTAGTCGGGTAGCGGGAGGGAATGAGCAGTTCTTC	CASSRVAGGNEQFF
many	TRBD1	TRBV20-1	TRBJ2-3	TGCAGTGCTTGGGACAGGGGATCAGATACGCAGTATTTT	CSAWDRGSDTQYF
many	TRBD1	TRBV12-3/TRBV12-4	TRBJ1-6	TGTGCCAGCAGTGCCCAACAGGGGCCGGATTCACCCCTCCACTTT	CASSAQQGPDSPLHF
many	.	TRBV5-1	TRBJ2-1	TGCGCCAGCAGCTCTCCGTTCCTGAAAATGGGAGCCAATGAGCAGTTCTTC	CASSSPFLKMGANEQFF
many	.	TRBV28	TRBJ1-1	TGTGCCAGCAGTTTTAGGTCAGGCTCTATGAACACTGAAGCTTTCTTT	CASSFRSGSMNTEAFF
many	TRBD1	TRBV7-2	TRBJ2-7	TGTGCCAGCAGCTTAAACTTACCGGGACAGTCCTCCTACGAGCAGTACTTC	CASSLNLPGQSSYEQYF
many	.	TRBV5-1	TRBJ2-1	TGCGCCAGCAGCCTGCAGGAAGGGAATGAGCAGTTCTTC	CASSLQEGNEQFF
many	.	TRBV29-1	TRBJ1-5	TGCATCAACTGGGGGGGAGGCTACAATCAGCCCCAGCATTTT	CINWGGGYNQPQHF
.	.	TRBV28	TRBJ2-1	TGTGCCAGCAGTTCCCCGACAGGTCTATCCTACAATGAGCAGTTCTTC	CASSSPTGLSYNEQFF
many	TRBD1	TRBV5-1	TRBJ2-5	TGCGCCAGCAGCTTGGCGGGACAGACACTTGAAGAGACCCAGTACTTC	CASSLAGQTLEETQYF
many	TRBD1	TRBV18	TRBJ1-3	TGTGCCAGCTCCCCTGGACAGGGGCCTGGAAACACCATATATTTT	CASSPGQGPGNTIYF
.	.	TRBV19	TRBJ1-2	TGTGCCAGTTGCCCGGGTCCCATTAACTATGGCTACACCTTC	CASCPGPINYGYTF
many	.	TRBV20-1	TRBJ1-1	TGCAGTGCTAGGACGGGACCGAACACTGAAGCTTTCTTT	CSARTGPNTEAFF
many	TRBD2	TRBV7-2	TRBJ2-1	TGTGCCAGCAGCTCCCCGAGCGGGGGCTCCTACAATGAGCAGTTCTTC	CASSSPSGGSYNEQFF
many	TRBD2	TRBV7-3	TRBJ2-1	TGTGCCAGCAGCTTCGCTAGCGGCTCCTCCTACAATGAGCAGTTCTTC	CASSFASGSSYNEQFF
many	TRBD2	TRBV7-9	TRBJ2-2	TGTGCCATCGGACTAGCGGGAGAAGGGGAGCTGTTTTTT	CAIGLAGEGELFF
many	TRBD1	TRBV5-1	TRBJ1-1	TGCGCCAGCAGCTTGGGGGGACAGGGTGGGACTGAAGCTTTCTTT	CASSLGGQGGTEAFF